Listed below are T cell receptor beta chains from one sample, sequenced in a study of blood T cell repertoires in COVID-19. Assay: immunoSEQ multiplex PCR; the TCRdb copy retains only in-frame clones and omits some. The sample records a few hundred thousand clones, roughly 86% being singletons. The source material was peripheral blood. The source of these receptors is a young woman with COVID-19, enrolled during active disease. CDR3s leave out the opening cysteine and the closing phenylalanine or tryptophan. Each record gives: CDR3 length, D gene, V gene, J gene, CDR3 protein. D genes are given only for firm matches.

cdr3_length: 13
d_call: -
v_call: TRBV5-4
j_call: TRBJ1-2
cdr3_aa: ASSLAGAANYGYT

cdr3_length: 14
d_call: TRBD2
v_call: TRBV3-1/TRBV3-2
j_call: TRBJ2-1
cdr3_aa: ASSPARRGTYNEQF

cdr3_length: 12
d_call: TRBD1
v_call: TRBV25-1
j_call: TRBJ1-2
cdr3_aa: ASSEYFRGEGYT

cdr3_length: 11
d_call: -
v_call: TRBV3-1/TRBV3-2
j_call: TRBJ1-1
cdr3_aa: ASSLQMNTEAF

cdr3_length: 11
d_call: -
v_call: TRBV19
j_call: TRBJ1-1
cdr3_aa: ASSMSGKDEAF

cdr3_length: 11
d_call: -
v_call: TRBV12-3/TRBV12-4
j_call: TRBJ1-2
cdr3_aa: ASSSEPRNLYT

cdr3_length: 14
d_call: -
v_call: TRBV27
j_call: TRBJ2-1
cdr3_aa: ASSLRGGGGRNEQF

cdr3_length: 13
d_call: -
v_call: TRBV27
j_call: TRBJ2-1
cdr3_aa: ASSLNQGTFREQF

cdr3_length: 11
d_call: -
v_call: TRBV3-1/TRBV3-2
j_call: TRBJ1-1
cdr3_aa: ASSDSLNTEAF

cdr3_length: 11
d_call: TRBD1
v_call: TRBV6-2/TRBV6-3
j_call: TRBJ2-7
cdr3_aa: ASSLIPGQGVY

cdr3_length: 11
d_call: -
v_call: TRBV5-6
j_call: TRBJ2-2
cdr3_aa: ASSLLYTGELF

cdr3_length: 14
d_call: TRBD1
v_call: TRBV19
j_call: TRBJ1-2
cdr3_aa: ASSYPWAGTGHGYT

cdr3_length: 14
d_call: TRBD2
v_call: TRBV20-1
j_call: TRBJ2-7
cdr3_aa: SAIDPTGLAGVEQY

cdr3_length: 15
d_call: TRBD2
v_call: TRBV4-3
j_call: TRBJ2-1
cdr3_aa: ASSQEAGGLSYNEQF

cdr3_length: 13
d_call: -
v_call: TRBV19
j_call: TRBJ1-6
cdr3_aa: ASTPMGTTPQALH

cdr3_length: 12
d_call: -
v_call: TRBV10-3
j_call: TRBJ2-7
cdr3_aa: AISETGGDDEQY

cdr3_length: 11
d_call: TRBD2
v_call: TRBV19
j_call: TRBJ2-1
cdr3_aa: ASSQTSGNEQF